What follows are 20 T cell receptor beta chains derived from one specimen sequenced in a study of molecular identifiers for immune sequencing clone quantification. In TCRdb, the PCR reads were re-called with MiXCR into one record per CDR3 protein. Of about half a million distinct CDR3 sequences listed, about a fifth are singletons. The sequencing input was naive CD8+ T cells from blood, with Jurkat cell RNA spiked in. Subset meaning: FACS-sorted CD8+CD4-CCR7+CD45RA+ naive T cells. These receptors came from a human donor in good health. Some libraries in this study had Jurkat cell RNA spiked in.

Comment on this clonotype: A read error may be the cause here, since a much bigger clone is one base away. V usage is TRBV15 and J usage is TRBJ2-5; D is ambiguous. V lost 11 bases and J 5 bases, leaving 27 bases between the germline ends. Germline V gene sequence: CDR1 LNHNV, CDR2 YYDKDF (reference sequence). This CDR3 has 16 amino acids. CDR3 region: CAARTLGSIGGETQYF. As DNA, the CDR3 is TGTGCCGCCCGGACGTTAGGATCCATCGGTGGGGAGACCCAGTACTTC.

This clonotype was counted many times. The chain employs TRBV7-2 and TRBJ1-6; no reliable D call. Per the germline V gene, CDR1 is SGHTA and CDR2 is FQGNSA. The CDR3 runs 17 residues. V was shortened by 1 base and J by 6 bases, with 16 bases between the two germline ends. The CDR3: CASSLGVWQPSNSPLHF. In DNA form, the CDR3 reads TGTGCCAGCAGCTTAGGGGTCTGGCAGCCATCTAATTCACCCCTCCACTTT.

This clonotype was picked up many times. The rearrangement links TRBV5-6 to TRBJ2-7, with 11 bases matching TRBD2. CDR1 and CDR2 from the germline V gene are SGHDT and YYEEEE. V shed 0 bases and J 2 bases; nucleotides not matched to a gene: 7. The CDR3 contains 17 residues. The CDR3: CASSLEMGLAAPYEQYF. CDR3 nucleotides: TGTGCCAGCAGCTTGGAAATGGGACTAGCGGCCCCCTACGAGCAGTACTTC.

The table lists this clonotype with many counts. V gene TRBV6-5 combines with J gene TRBJ2-5; the D gene is possibly TRBD2 (6 bases). Germline V gives CDR1 MNHEY, CDR2 SVGAGI. The V and J ends lost 8 bases and 0 bases respectively, with 16 bases between them. The CDR3 has 15 amino acids. The CDR3 DNA follows: TGTGCCAGCTCCGGTAGCGGATTTTACCAAGAGACCCAGTACTTC. Translation: CASSGSGFYQETQYF.

Concerning this clonotype: A much larger clone is a single base away; this may be a read error. The V call is TRBV29-1, the J call TRBJ2-5; 8 nucleotides agree with TRBD2. V lost 6 bases and J lost 4; bases outside the gene matches: 16. This CDR3 is built from 16 residues. Germline V gene data show CDR1 as SQVTM and CDR2 as ANQGSEA. In DNA form, the CDR3 reads TGCAGCGTGGGCCTCGGGCTAGCGGGTACGCTAGAGACCCAGTACTTC. Residues: CSVGLGLAGTLETQYF.

Notes on this clonotype: A much larger clone sits a single nucleotide away, making a read error possible. The genes are TRBV12-3 or TRBV12-4 and TRBJ2-2; no clear D. This CDR3 is built from 13 residues. CDR3 DNA: TGTGCCAGCAGTTTCACAGTCACCCGGGAGCTGTTTTTT. It codes for CASSFTVTRELFF.

This chain links TRBV7-9 with TRBJ2-3; TRBD2 matches 9 bases. This CDR3 comprises 16 residues. The V gene end was trimmed by 5 bases and the J gene end by 5 bases; junction bases not matched to a gene: 11. The germline V gene has CDR1 SEHNR and CDR2 FQNEAQ (reference sequence). Here the CDR3 DNA reads TGTGCCAGCAGCCGCACCTTAGCGGGGGAGGGAGATACGCAGTATTTT. Its translation: CASSRTLAGEGDTQYF.

Worth noting for this clonotype: A much larger clone sits a single nucleotide away, making a read error possible. CDR3 protein: CASGLGRFGVNTEAFF. DNA of the CDR3: TGTGCCAGCGGCTTAGGAAGATTCGGGGTGAACACTGAAGCTTTCTTT. This chain links TRBV7-8 with TRBJ1-1; D is unclear. Looked up from germline, CDR1 is SGHVS and CDR2 is FQNEAQ. CDR3 size: 16 residues.

This clonotype was seen many times. V and J are TRBV9 and TRBJ2-3; D is undetermined. The CDR3 spans 13 residues. The germline V gene has CDR1 SGDLS and CDR2 YYNGEE. V was cut by 0 bases and J by 1 base, with 3 bases left in between. CDR3 residues: CASSVVGTDTQYF. The DNA for the CDR3 is TGTGCCAGCAGCGTAGTGGGCACAGATACGCAGTATTTT.

This clonotype was recorded a few times. This chain uses TRBV19 with TRBJ1-1; D call uncertain. Germline assignment: CDR1 LNHDA and CDR2 SQIVND (reference sequence). The V end was cut by 2 bases, the J end by 0 bases, with 4 bases between. This CDR3 is 13 amino acids long. This CDR3 is CASSIWMNTEAFF. The CDR3 DNA reads TGTGCCAGTAGTATATGGATGAACACTGAAGCTTTCTTT.

The chain joins TRBV7-9 to TRBJ2-1; 9 bases fit TRBD2. V shed 4 bases and J 9 bases; nucleotides not matched to a gene: 10. The germline gives CDR1 SEHNR, CDR2 FQNEAQ (reference sequence). The CDR3 extends over 15 amino acids. CDR3 amino acids: CASSSRLAAGTEQFF. Written as DNA, the CDR3 is TGTGCCAGCAGCTCCCGACTAGCGGCGGGCACTGAGCAGTTCTTC.

This clonotype was detected many times. This rearrangement joins TRBV29-1 to TRBJ2-6; no clear D gene. V lost 5 bases and J lost 1, with 6 bases in between. Germline V gene data show CDR1 as SQVTM and CDR2 as ANQGSEA. The CDR3 runs 13 residues. The CDR3 DNA sequence: TGCAGCGTTAGTTTATCTGGGGCCAACGTCCTGACTTTC. The encoded protein is CSVSLSGANVLTF.

The V call is TRBV29-1, the J call TRBJ2-7, with D possibly matching TRBD1 (5 bases). The germline CDR1 and CDR2 sequences are SQVTM and ANQGSEA. V lost 6 bases to trimming and J lost 3 bases, with 18 bases between them. The CDR3 loop spans 14 amino acids. The CDR3 here is CSVLPNGAYYEQYF. In nucleotides, the CDR3 is TGCAGCGTCCTACCAAATGGGGCTTACTACGAGCAGTACTTC.

The chain joins TRBV15 to TRBJ1-1; 7 bases are shared with TRBD1. Germline lookup yields CDR1 LNHNV and CDR2 YYDKDF (reference sequence). The CDR3 totals 14 residues. Trimming at V came to 5 bases and at J to 8 bases, leaving 11 bases not matched to a gene. The CDR3 is CATSPRQGVMEAFF. CDR3 DNA sequence: TGTGCCACCAGCCCTAGACAGGGCGTAATGGAAGCTTTCTTT.

This clonotype was detected a few times. The CDR3 sequence is CASSTGPGFESGELFF. The CDR3 DNA reads TGTGCCAGTAGTACAGGGCCGGGTTTTGAATCCGGGGAGCTGTTTTTT. The chain couples TRBV19 to TRBJ2-2; TRBD1 is a possible D gene (5 bases). Germline V gene sequence: CDR1 LNHDA, CDR2 SQIVND (reference sequence). CDR3 length: 16 residues. The V gene lost 4 bases and the J gene lost 6 bases, with 18 bases spanning the gap.

This clonotype was detected only a few times. The V gene is TRBV9, the J gene TRBJ2-3; 11 nucleotides agree with TRBD2. The V gene end was trimmed by 3 bases and the J gene end by 5 bases; junction bases not matched to a gene: 8. CDR3 size: 16 residues. Germline V gene lookup returns CDR1 SGDLS and CDR2 YYNGEE. The CDR3 is CASSGGLAEFLDTQYF. The CDR3 DNA reads TGTGCCAGCAGCGGGGGACTAGCGGAGTTCCTAGATACGCAGTATTTT. Based on the CDR3 plus reference TRBV9 and TRBJ2-3, the full variable domain is DSGVTQTPKHLITATGQRVTLRCSPRSGDLSVYWYQQSLDQGLQFLIQYYNGEERAKGNILERFSAQQFPDLHSELNLSSLELGDSALYFCASSGGLAEFLDTQYFGPGTRLTVL.

The chain employs TRBV7-2 and TRBJ2-7; D uncertain. CDR3 length: 13 amino acids. Trimming cost V 5 bases and J 6 bases, with 14 bases left between them. The germline V gene encodes CDR1 SGHTA and CDR2 FQGNSA. CDR3 region: CASSPSRASEQYF. CDR3 DNA sequence: TGTGCCAGCAGCCCTTCTCGGGCCTCCGAGCAGTACTTC.

As concerns this clonotype: One end of the junction does not line up with germline, which may come from a read error. V usage is TRBV6-5 and J usage is TRBJ2-1, with D perhaps TRBD1 (6 bases). CDR3 length: 13 amino acids. Germline CDR1 MNHEY, CDR2 SVGAGI. The CDR3, as DNA: TGTGCCGGCAGTAGGACAGAACACAATGAGCAGTTCTTC. Encoded protein: CAGSRTEHNEQFF.

In this sample, this clonotype turned up a few times. The V gene is TRBV6-5, the J gene TRBJ1-1, with D uncertain. The CDR3 length is 14 residues. Germline CDR1 is MNHEY and CDR2 is SVGAGI. V was pared by 8 bases and J by 0 bases, with 13 bases between. CDR3 DNA: TGTGCCAGCGGGTTAACAGAGTTGAACACTGAAGCTTTCTTT. It encodes CASGLTELNTEAFF.

A word on this clonotype: At one of its ends the junction is not consistent with the germline gene, which may arise from a read error. The chain has TRBV6-2 or TRBV6-3 and TRBJ2-7, with 9 bases identical to TRBD2. This CDR3 comprises 17 residues. Germline V gene lookup returns CDR1 MNHEY and CDR2 SVGEGT. CDR3 DNA sequence: TGTGCCGGCAGACGCGGCGAGGGACTAGCTAACTCCTACGAGCAGTACTTC. Protein product: CAGRRGEGLANSYEQYF.